This T cell receptor (beta chain) was captured by sequencing in a study of shared clonotypes between healthy human individuals (dated by TCRdb to 2019 to 2021). The study in broad terms: The cohort included a few men and a couple of women between 18 and 49 years of age. Leukapheresis yielded between about 0.85 and 9.5 billion PBMCs per donor. To estimate repertoire size and how much clonotype sharing occurs between individuals, the study deeply sequenced the blood TCR repertoires of five healthy adults. For each donor, CD4 naive and CD4 memory were each given three plates, CD8 naive was given two plates, and CD8 memory was given one plate. Libraries were prepared and TCR repertoires were sequenced by different laboratories using diverse techniques, in order to increase sequencing depth and limit assay-specific biases. What the authors observed across the whole study: Larger estimated clonotype richness was generally found for naive subsets than for memory subsets. Across a few donors, around 5.4% of naive CD4, roughly 3.8% of naive CD8, under 2.5% of memory CD4, and roughly 0.41% of memory CD8 clonotypes were shared. Pairwise subsampling indicated that sequencing depth was expected to affect the degree of clonotype sharing among donors. The small number of donors limited the genetic and exposure-history diversity represented. Sampling was limited to blood, and TCR repertoires in tissue likely differ from TCR repertoires in blood. Compared with non-shared clonotypes, clonotypes shared by all four sorted-subset donors had higher generation probabilities. Incomplete sequencing was indicated by rarefaction of sorted-subset datasets, despite the large sequencing depth.

Using the deep immunoSEQ assay, TCR CDR3 regions were amplified from genomic DNA by multiplex PCR. For each cell subset, the extracted genomic DNA was distributed evenly across all wells of several immunoSEQ 96-well plates, and each plate served as one replicate. For sorted subsets, each replicate PCR was loaded with 200 ng genomic DNA, equivalent to 30,000 to 35,000 T cell genomes. Purified libraries were measured with a Qubit 3.0 fluorometer, size-checked on a Bioanalyzer 2100, and measured again with the KAPA Library Quantification kit. Every immunoSEQ 96-well plate was sequenced on a dedicated single-read 150-cycle Illumina NextSeq 550 flow cell. Regarding the original processing steps: Because only junctional sequences without quality scores were contained in the immunoSEQ output, filtering matching that applied to full-length reads could not be performed. To assign V/J genes and CDR3, sequences were annotated using PyIR, a Python wrapper for IgBLAST v1.9, with IMGT germline references. Any read was removed if the V/J assignment was weak (E-value above 1e-6), the CDR3 was missing, or the read contained stop codons, out-of-frame junctions, or ambiguous translated residues. V3J clonotypes were defined by identical inferred V gene, J gene, and CDR3 amino acid sequence. To compute the percentage overlap between repertoires, the number of shared unique clonotypes was divided by the size of the smaller repertoire. Richness of each repertoire was evaluated using RTK rarefaction, the Chao1 estimator, and Recon v2.1 estimates of unobserved clonotypes. For all TCRbeta clonotypes obtained by the gDNA method from four donors, generation probabilities were computed with OLGA. Drawn from immuneACCESS, this table holds only the in-frame rearrangements with V and J called that TCRdb kept. Clones are partly lost; checked studies trace under half to an unresolved V gene and leave the rest unexplained. The DNA was the basis for D and trimming; V, J and clone size are from that table. For this sample the table gives about 610,000 clones, of which approximately 97% were detected only once. The top ten clonotypes cover roughly 0.05% of the sample.

Taken from the germline V gene (reference sequence), the CDR1 and CDR2 loops are MNHEY and SMNVEV. The CDR3 measures 13 amino acids from cysteine to phenylalanine. The kept DNA is CDR3 alone, 39 bases in frame from the first base. The trim is 3 bases for V and 3 bases for J, with a gap of 8 bases between the germline ends. The donors were healthy, HIV-negative adults who had no recently reported acute infections or vaccinations. Every donor was a Caucasian adult residing in Nashville, Tennessee, USA. Magnetic negative selection was used to enrich CD4+ T cells, after which naive cells were positively selected on CD45RA and the negative fraction became the memory subset. Blood was obtained by leukapheresis, after which PBMCs were separated by Ficoll-Histopaque density gradient centrifugation and cryopreserved in liquid nitrogen vapor phase. Purity and quantity of every magnetically sorted T cell population were checked by analytical flow cytometry. From each sorted fraction, genomic DNA was isolated and quantified by UV absorbance on a Nanodrop 2000c.

Concerning this clone itself: Its specific antigen is unknown. Base qualities are not at hand, and no much larger clone is one base apart.

The chain couples TRBV27 to TRBJ1-1; the D gene remains uncertain. The sequenced sample consisted of naive CD4+ T cells sorted from blood. What the cell subset or site label conveys for this sample: CD45RA+ positively selected. The receptor was isolated from a woman aged 25 to 39 in good health. For the CDR3, the sequence is CASSFWEDTEAFF. In nucleotides, the sequence is TGTGCCAGCAGTTTCTGGGAGGACACTGAAGCTTTCTTT.